This T cell receptor (beta chain) was identified in a study of CD8 T cells in Susac syndrome. Trimming removed 4 bases from V and 2 bases from J; junction bases left unmatched: 1. Per germline, CDR1 MNHEY and CDR2 SMNVEV (reference sequence). This CDR3 is built from 15 residues. After extraction with the RNeasy kit, 0.5 to 1 ug of the RNA was reverse transcribed using random hexamers. TCRdb re-called the immunoSEQ multiplex PCR reads through MiXCR, storing one row per CDR3 protein. The data hold around 130,000 distinct CDR3 sequences, with 94% observed a single time. The receptor's source is a human donor in good health. Sequencing was carried out using CD4+ T cells from PBMCs. The chain has TRBV27 and TRBJ2-1; 11 bases line up with TRBD2. CDR3 bases: TGTGCCAGCAGTTCTAGCGGGAGGCCCTACAATGAGCAGTTCTTC. Translated: CASSSSGRPYNEQFF.